The next 27 T cell receptor beta chains were all read from a single sample in a study of Ad26.COV2.S vaccination and SARS-CoV-2 variants. The protocol was immunoSEQ multiplex PCR, while the TCRdb copy is restricted to in-frame clones and leaves out a portion. The profile shows roughly 300,000 clones, about 89% of them singletons. Treatment of the sample: some 20 received Ad26.COV2.S at low or high dose, single or two shots; five or six received placebo; per-sample allocation not given. Samples analyzed were those drawn on day 63 after the first vaccine or placebo injection. The sample was peripheral blood, taken in a trial of Ad26.COV2.S vaccine versus placebo. The receptors were sampled from a person between 18 and 65 years old who received the Ad26.COV2.S COVID-19 vaccine or a placebo.

The chain combines TRBV15 with TRBJ1-1, with D uncertain. CDR3 length: 12 residues. V was clipped by 5 bases and J by 2 bases, with 6 bases between them. The germline gives CDR1 LNHNV, CDR2 YYDKDF (reference sequence). For the CDR3, the DNA is TGTGCCACCAGCCAGGACAACACTGAAGCTTTCTTT. Protein sequence: CATSQDNTEAFF. Together with reference TRBV15 and TRBJ1-1, the CDR3 gives the full variable domain: DAMVIQNPRYQVTQFGKPVTLSCSQTLNHNVMYWYQQKSSQAPKLLFHYYDKDFNNEADTPDNFQSRRPNTSFCFLDIRSPGLGDTAMYLCATSQDNTEAFFGQGTRLTVV.

The chain recombines TRBV18 with TRBJ2-1; the match to TRBD2 covers 12 bases. In germline, CDR1 is KGHSH, CDR2 LQKENI. The CDR3 is 18 amino acids. V trimming: 5 bases; J trimming: 0 bases; junction bases outside the gene matches: 8. CDR3 sequence reads: CASSATSGGPSSYNEQFF. The CDR3, as DNA: TGTGCCAGCTCAGCGACTAGCGGGGGACCGAGCTCCTACAATGAGCAGTTCTTC.

A word on this clone: This sample also contains other DNA sequences that code for the same CDR3. V is TRBV5-1 and J is TRBJ2-7; D unresolved. V was shortened by 0 bases and J by 3 bases, with 4 bases between the two germline ends. The germline V gene encodes CDR1 SGHRS and CDR2 YFSETQ. The CDR3 extends over 12 amino acids. The CDR3: CASSLEGYEQYF. DNA for the CDR3: TGCGCCAGCAGCTTGGAGGGCTACGAGCAGTACTTC.

The chain recombines TRBV27 with TRBJ1-2, with 7 bases identical to TRBD1. With V trimmed by 5 bases and J by 2 bases, 8 bases remained unmatched. Germline V gene lookup returns CDR1 MNHEY and CDR2 SMNVEV (reference sequence). The CDR3 has 15 residues. CDR3 amino acids: CASSPTGAMNYGYTF. CDR3 coding DNA: TGTGCCAGCAGTCCAACAGGGGCCATGAACTATGGCTACACCTTC.

This chain joins TRBV4-2 and TRBJ2-1; D may be TRBD2 (5 bases). The CDR3 extends over 14 amino acids. Looked up from germline, CDR1 is LGHNA and CDR2 is YNFKEQ. With 8 bases removed from V and 13 bases from J, the gap between germline ends came to 24 bases. Here the CDR3 DNA reads TGTGCCAGCTCCCCCCAACAACGGGGAGAGTATCAGTTCTTC. Its translation: CASSPQQRGEYQFF.

The chain joins TRBV5-1 to TRBJ2-1; 8 bases line up with TRBD1. Losses at the gene ends were 0 bases for V and 7 bases for J; bases not matched to a gene: 6. The CDR3 spans 15 residues. From germline, CDR1 is SGHRS and CDR2 YFSETQ. The CDR3 DNA reads as TGCGCCAGCAGCTTGGAACAGGGGGTCTCGAATGAGCAGTTCTTC. It yields the protein CASSLEQGVSNEQFF. The entire variable domain, with the rest obtained from reference TRBV5-1 and TRBJ2-1, is as follows: KAGVTQTPRYLIKTRGQQVTLSCSPISGHRSVSWYQQTPGQGLQFLFEYFSETQRNKGNFPGRFSGRQFSNSRSEMNVSTLELGDSALYLCASSLEQGVSNEQFFGPGTRLTVL.

The gene calls are TRBV4-1 and TRBJ1-4, with a possible D match to TRBD1 (6 bases). The germline V and J ends were trimmed by 3 bases and 4 bases, with 18 bases remaining between them. CDR3 length: 17 residues. From germline, CDR1 is MGHRA and CDR2 YSYEKL. The CDR3 DNA follows: TGCGCCAGCAGCCAGGCAGGAAGGGGGGCGAATAATGAAAAACTGTTTTTT. It yields the protein CASSQAGRGANNEKLFF.

V usage is TRBV3-1 (or the pseudogene TRBV3-2) and J usage is TRBJ1-1; D call uncertain. This CDR3 has 14 residues. V shed 4 bases and J shed 1 base, with 10 bases lying between them. Germline values: CDR1 LGHDT, CDR2 YNNKEL (reference sequence). The CDR3 DNA follows: TGTGCCAGCAGCCCGCATGGAGCGAACACTGAAGCTTTCTTT. This encodes CASSPHGANTEAFF.

The chain recombines TRBV12-3 or TRBV12-4 with TRBJ2-5; TRBD2 might be the D (6 bases). With 0 bases removed from V and 7 bases from J, the gap between germline ends came to 9 bases. The CDR3 sequence is 13 residues long. The CDR3 DNA sequence: TGTGCCAGCAGTTTAGCGCGGGGTGGGACCCAGTACTTC. It translates to CASSLARGGTQYF.

This clone came up a few times. The rearrangement joins TRBV7-2 to TRBJ2-1; D not certain. CDR1 is SGHTA, CDR2 FQGNSA, per germline. The CDR3 consists of 15 residues. The V gene lost 5 bases and the J gene lost 0 bases, with 11 bases spanning the gap. The CDR3 DNA sequence: TGTGCCAGCAGCCGTCCGTGGGGCTCCTACAATGAGCAGTTCTTC. It is translated as CASSRPWGSYNEQFF.

The chain links TRBV3-1 (or the pseudogene TRBV3-2) to TRBJ2-1, with 7 bases fitting TRBD2. The V and J ends lost 4 bases and 0 bases, in that order; junction bases with no gene match: 12. The CDR3 totals 18 residues. Germline V gene lookup returns CDR1 LGHDT and CDR2 YNNKEL (reference sequence). CDR3 in amino acids: CASSPQPPGTISYNEQFF. CDR3 nucleotides: TGTGCCAGCAGCCCACAGCCGCCCGGGACTATCTCCTACAATGAGCAGTTCTTC.

This clone was detected only once. The chain has TRBV10-3 and TRBJ1-5, with D unclear. The V end lost 3 bases, the J end lost 4 bases, and 10 bases lay between the germline ends. The CDR3 has 14 amino acids. Germline lookup yields CDR1 ENHRY and CDR2 SYGVKD. For the CDR3, the DNA is TGTGCCATCAGTGAAAACCAGGCAAATCAGCCCCAGCATTTT. Translation: CAISENQANQPQHF.

The chain joins TRBV24-1 to TRBJ2-7; D remains ambiguous. Trimming removed 5 bases at V and 5 bases at J, with 12 bases between. There are 13 residues in the CDR3. Germline-derived CDR1 and CDR2 are KGHDR and SFDVKD. CDR3 DNA sequence: TGTGCCACCAGTGCCACCTACGCAGACGAGCAGTACTTC. Its translation: CATSATYADEQYF.

The chain carries TRBV5-1 and TRBJ2-2, with D perhaps assigned TRBD1 or TRBD2 (5 bases each). CDR1 is SGHRS and CDR2 is YFSETQ in the germline V gene. The V end was cut by 3 bases, the J end by 7 bases, with 25 bases between. The CDR3 contains 18 residues. CDR3 nucleotide sequence: TGCGCCAGCAGCTCCCTTCCCGGGGCAGGAAGGGCGGACGGGGAGCTGTTTTTT. It encodes CASSSLPGAGRADGELFF.

The chain combines TRBV5-1 with TRBJ1-1; possible D gene TRBD1, 6 bases. Germline V gene sequence: CDR1 SGHRS, CDR2 YFSETQ. Between the trimmed V and J ends, which lost 4 bases and 0 bases, there was a span of 10 bases. The CDR3 runs 14 residues. The CDR3 DNA follows: TGCGCCAGCAGCGCGGGACACATGAACACTGAAGCTTTCTTT. Translating gives CASSAGHMNTEAFF. Filled out from reference TRBV5-1 and TRBJ1-1, the complete variable domain reads KAGVTQTPRYLIKTRGQQVTLSCSPISGHRSVSWYQQTPGQGLQFLFEYFSETQRNKGNFPGRFSGRQFSNSRSEMNVSTLELGDSALYLCASSAGHMNTEAFFGQGTRLTVV.

The rearrangement links TRBV6-5 to TRBJ1-2; no clear D. Germline V lookup: CDR1 MNHEY, CDR2 SVGAGI. Trimming pared 0 bases from V and 8 bases from J, leaving 10 bases between. The CDR3 is made up of 13 amino acids. The CDR3 protein is CASSYSLGVGYTF. The CDR3 DNA reads as TGTGCCAGCAGTTACTCTCTCGGGGTGGGCTACACCTTC.

The chain couples TRBV7-8 to TRBJ2-5, with 10 bases that match TRBD1. CDR3 length: 16 residues. Germline V gives CDR1 SGHVS, CDR2 FQNEAQ. The ends lost 4 bases at V and 1 base at J; junction bases unmatched: 6. The CDR3 DNA follows: TGTGCCAGCAGCTCAAGGGACAGGGGCACCCAAGAGACCCAGTACTTC. Protein sequence: CASSSRDRGTQETQYF.

The J gene is TRBJ2-3, the V gene TRBV4-3; D is unresolved. The CDR3 totals 14 residues. Germline loops: CDR1 LGHNA, CDR2 YSLEER. Trimming cost V 3 bases and J 0 bases, with 7 bases left between them. CDR3 loop: CASSQDLSTDTQYF. Here the CDR3 DNA reads TGCGCCAGCAGCCAGGACCTTAGCACAGATACGCAGTATTTT.

The chain recombines TRBV19 with TRBJ1-2; 9 bases agree with TRBD1. The J segment lost 2 bases and the V segment lost 5 bases, leaving 6 bases of the junction unmatched. The germline CDR1 and CDR2 sequences are LNHDA and SQIVND (reference sequence). The CDR3 has 15 amino acids. CDR3 region: CASSPRDRENYGYTF. In DNA form, the CDR3 reads TGTGCCAGTAGTCCCCGGGACAGGGAAAACTATGGCTACACCTTC.

The rearrangement joins TRBV19 to TRBJ1-2; 10 nucleotides line up with TRBD1. J lost 4 bases, V lost 5 bases, and 16 bases had no gene match. Germline V lookup: CDR1 LNHDA, CDR2 SQIVND (reference sequence). CDR3 length: 18 amino acids. As DNA, the CDR3 is TGTGCCAGTAGTCGGGACAGGGGATCTATCTTTGCTTCCTATGGCTACACCTTC. As protein: CASSRDRGSIFASYGYTF.

This clone was counted a few times. This chain joins TRBV7-9 and TRBJ1-5, with D uncertain. V was pared by 5 bases and J by 9 bases, with 11 bases between. The V gene's germline CDR1 is SEHNR and CDR2 FQNEAQ (reference sequence). The CDR3 extends over 12 amino acids. The CDR3 protein is CASSLNIGPQHF. CDR3 coding DNA: TGTGCCAGCAGCCTAAATATTGGGCCCCAGCATTTT.

The chain carries TRBV11-2 and TRBJ2-7, with D hard to call. This CDR3 region has 13 residues. The V gene's germline CDR1 is SGHAT and CDR2 FQNNGV. Trimming took off 5 bases at V and 0 bases at J, with 8 bases between the two ends. The CDR3 protein is CASSLPDSYEQYF. The CDR3 region has the DNA TGTGCCAGCAGCCTGCCGGACTCCTACGAGCAGTACTTC.

This sequence joins TRBV11-2 and TRBJ1-1, with 9 positions matching TRBD1. Germline CDR1 reads SGHAT; CDR2 reads FQNNGV. Trimming at V came to 6 bases and at J to 1 base, leaving 6 bases not matched to a gene. This CDR3 region has 15 residues. For the CDR3, the DNA is TGTGCCAGCAGGCCGCTGGGACAGGGGAACACTGAAGCTTTCTTT. This sequence encodes CASRPLGQGNTEAFF.

This clone appeared once. The chain combines TRBV19 with TRBJ1-5; TRBD1 matches at 7 bases. The CDR3 has 15 residues. Germline V lookup: CDR1 LNHDA, CDR2 SQIVND (reference sequence). V shed 1 base, J shed 2 bases, and the junction held 2 bases outside the gene matches. The DNA for the CDR3 is TGTGCCAGTAGTATAGTTACAGGGGGCAATCAGCCCCAGCATTTT. Translation gives CASSIVTGGNQPQHF. The whole variable domain, remainder taken from reference TRBV19 and TRBJ1-5, is DGGITQSPKYLFRKEGQNVTLSCEQNLNHDAMYWYRQDPGQGLRLIYYSQIVNDFQKGDIAEGYSVSREKKESFPLTVTSAQKNPTAFYLCASSIVTGGNQPQHFGDGTRLSIL.

This clone has more than one count but fewer than ten. DNA of the CDR3: TGTGCCAGCAGCGCTGACTGGGACAGGGTCAGGGGCTACACCTTC. Protein product: CASSADWDRVRGYTF. The chain links TRBV7-9 to TRBJ1-2; TRBD1 matches 9 bases. V was pared by 5 bases and J by 8 bases, with 12 bases of the junction left unmatched. The CDR3 extends over 15 amino acids. CDR1 is SEHNR and CDR2 is FQNEAQ in the germline V gene (reference sequence).

The chain joins TRBV28 to TRBJ2-7, with 9 nucleotides matching TRBD1. V shed 6 bases, J shed 4 bases, and the junction held 4 bases outside the gene matches. The germline gives CDR1 MDHEN, CDR2 SYDVKM. CDR3 length: 13 residues. This CDR3 reads CASRQGAKYEQYF. The DNA of the CDR3 is TGTGCCAGCAGACAGGGGGCTAAATACGAGCAGTACTTC.

V is TRBV27 and J is TRBJ1-1; 8 nucleotides line up with TRBD1. Germline V lookup: CDR1 MNHEY, CDR2 SMNVEV (reference sequence). V shed 1 base and J 8 bases; nucleotides not matched to a gene: 6. The CDR3 spans 14 residues. CDR3 amino acids: CASSLLAGGVEAFF. CDR3 bases: TGTGCCAGCAGTTTATTAGCAGGGGGCGTCGAAGCTTTCTTT.